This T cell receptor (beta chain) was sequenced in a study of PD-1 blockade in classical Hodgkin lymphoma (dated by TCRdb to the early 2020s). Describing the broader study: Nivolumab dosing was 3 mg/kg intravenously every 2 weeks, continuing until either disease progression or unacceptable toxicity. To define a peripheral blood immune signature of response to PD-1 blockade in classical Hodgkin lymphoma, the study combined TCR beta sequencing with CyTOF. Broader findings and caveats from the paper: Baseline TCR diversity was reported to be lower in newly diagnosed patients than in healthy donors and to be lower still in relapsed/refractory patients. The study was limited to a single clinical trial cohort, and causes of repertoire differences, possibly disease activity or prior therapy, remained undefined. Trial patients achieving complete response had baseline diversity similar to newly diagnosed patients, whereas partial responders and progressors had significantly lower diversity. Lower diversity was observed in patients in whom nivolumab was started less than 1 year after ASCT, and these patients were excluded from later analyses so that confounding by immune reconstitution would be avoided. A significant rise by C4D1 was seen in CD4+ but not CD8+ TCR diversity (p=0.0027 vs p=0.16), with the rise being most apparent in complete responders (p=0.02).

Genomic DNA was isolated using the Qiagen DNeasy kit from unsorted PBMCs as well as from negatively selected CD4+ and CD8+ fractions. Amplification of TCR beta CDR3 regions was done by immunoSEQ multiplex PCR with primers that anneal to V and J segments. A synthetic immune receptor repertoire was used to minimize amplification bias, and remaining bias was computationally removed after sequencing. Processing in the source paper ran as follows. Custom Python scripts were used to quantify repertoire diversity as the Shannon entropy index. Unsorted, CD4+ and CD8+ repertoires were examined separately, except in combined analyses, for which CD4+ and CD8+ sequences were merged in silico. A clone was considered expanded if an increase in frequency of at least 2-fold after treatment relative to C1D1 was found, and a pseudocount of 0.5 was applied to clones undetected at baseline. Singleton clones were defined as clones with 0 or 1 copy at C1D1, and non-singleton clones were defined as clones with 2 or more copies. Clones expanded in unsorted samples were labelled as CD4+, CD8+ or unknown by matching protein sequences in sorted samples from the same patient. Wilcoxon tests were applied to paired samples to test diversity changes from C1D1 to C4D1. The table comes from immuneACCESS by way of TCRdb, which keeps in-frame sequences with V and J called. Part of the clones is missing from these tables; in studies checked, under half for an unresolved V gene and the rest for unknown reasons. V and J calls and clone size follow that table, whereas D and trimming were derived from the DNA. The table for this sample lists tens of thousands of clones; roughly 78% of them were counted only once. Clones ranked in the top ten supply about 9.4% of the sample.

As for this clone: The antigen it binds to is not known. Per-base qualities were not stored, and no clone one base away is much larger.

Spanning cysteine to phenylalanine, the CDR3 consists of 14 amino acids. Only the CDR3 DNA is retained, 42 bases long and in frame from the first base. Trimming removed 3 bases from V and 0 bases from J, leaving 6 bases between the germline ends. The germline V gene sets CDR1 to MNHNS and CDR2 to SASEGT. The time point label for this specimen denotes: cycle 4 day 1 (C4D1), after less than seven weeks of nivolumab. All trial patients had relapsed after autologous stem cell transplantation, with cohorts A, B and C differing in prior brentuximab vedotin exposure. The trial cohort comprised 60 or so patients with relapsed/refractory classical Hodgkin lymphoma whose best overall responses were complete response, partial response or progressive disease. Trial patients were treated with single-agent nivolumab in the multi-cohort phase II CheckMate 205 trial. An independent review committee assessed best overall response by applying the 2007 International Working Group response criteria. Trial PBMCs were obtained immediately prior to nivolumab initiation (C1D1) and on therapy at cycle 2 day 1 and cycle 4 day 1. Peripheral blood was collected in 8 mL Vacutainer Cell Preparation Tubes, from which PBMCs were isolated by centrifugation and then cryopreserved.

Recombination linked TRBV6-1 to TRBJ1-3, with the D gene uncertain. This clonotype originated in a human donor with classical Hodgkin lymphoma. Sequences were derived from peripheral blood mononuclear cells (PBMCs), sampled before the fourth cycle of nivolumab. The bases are TGTGCCAGCAGTGAGATCAGCTCTGGAAACACCATATATTTT. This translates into CASSEISSGNTIYF.